This entry lists 22 T cell receptor beta chains sequenced from one sample in a study of T cell responses to AZD1222 COVID-19 vaccine. The assay was immunoSEQ multiplex PCR, and TCRdb's table has in-frame clones only and misses some. Of approximately 98,000 clones listed, around 84% were seen once; the top ten hold over 3%. The sample here was peripheral blood, taken on day 0 of AZD1222 vaccination. These receptors were obtained from an adult in good health.

V and J are TRBV28 and TRBJ1-1; TRBD1 matches 7 bases. Germline CDR1 is MDHEN and CDR2 is SYDVKM. V dropped 6 bases and J dropped 4; count of bases not matched to a gene: 11. The CDR3 covers 15 residues. DNA of the CDR3: TGTGCCAGCAGCTCCCACGACAGGGTGGGCACTGAAGCTTTCTTT. Translation: CASSSHDRVGTEAFF.

The genes are TRBV6-4 and TRBJ2-1; D gene unclear. CDR3 size: 13 residues. CDR1 is MRHNA, CDR2 SNTAGT, per germline. The V end lost 4 bases, the J end lost 6 bases, and 10 bases lay between the germline ends. CDR3 region: CASSAEYFNEQFF. CDR3 bases: TGTGCCAGCAGTGCCGAATATTTCAATGAGCAGTTCTTC.

This clone was seen once. The chain combines TRBV5-1 with TRBJ2-7; 7 bases line up with TRBD1. With 4 bases clipped from V and 0 bases from J, the junction kept 7 bases outside the gene matches. Germline V gene data show CDR1 as SGHRS and CDR2 as YFSETQ. The CDR3 covers 15 residues. The CDR3 reads CASSPGQSYSYEQYF. CDR3 nucleotide sequence: TGCGCCAGCAGCCCGGGACAGAGTTACTCCTACGAGCAGTACTTC.

This clone was counted between two and nine times. V usage is TRBV28 and J usage is TRBJ1-6; tentative D call: TRBD1 (6 bases). This CDR3 has 14 residues. Trimming left V 10 bases short and J 10 bases short, with 20 bases between. Germline V gene lookup returns CDR1 MDHEN and CDR2 SYDVKM. CDR3 coding DNA: TGTGCCATCCACGGGACGGGGGCTGGGTCACCCCTCCACTTT. Translated, it gives CAIHGTGAGSPLHF. Looking up the rest from reference TRBV28 and TRBJ1-6 gives the full variable domain: DVKVTQSSRYLVKRTGEKVFLECVQDMDHENMFWYRQDPGLGLRLIYFSYDVKMKEKGDIPEGYSVSREKKERFSLILESASTNQTSMYLCAIHGTGAGSPLHFGNGTRLTVT.

This rearrangement joins TRBV10-3 to TRBJ1-2; D perhaps matches TRBD1 (6 bases). Trimming took off 6 bases at V and 3 bases at J, with 14 bases between the two ends. The CDR3 runs to 14 residues. The germline V gene has CDR1 ENHRY and CDR2 SYGVKD. The CDR3 here is CAIRGGGADYGYTF. The CDR3 region has the DNA TGTGCCATCAGGGGCGGGGGGGCGGACTATGGCTACACCTTC.

V usage is TRBV11-2 and J usage is TRBJ1-4; D gene ambiguous. Per germline, CDR1 SGHAT and CDR2 FQNNGV. Trimming took 1 base from V and 0 from J, leaving 9 bases between them. The CDR3 is 16 residues long. The DNA of the CDR3 is TGTGCCAGCAGCTTAGTTTTGGGAGCAACTAATGAAAAACTGTTTTTT. It codes for CASSLVLGATNEKLFF.

The genes are TRBV4-1 and TRBJ1-4, with a tentative D call TRBD1 (6 bases). The CDR3 loop spans 14 amino acids. The V and J ends lost 3 bases and 7 bases respectively, with 12 bases between them. Germline loops: CDR1 MGHRA, CDR2 YSYEKL. The CDR3: CASSHSGQTEKLFF. DNA of the CDR3: TGCGCCAGCAGCCATTCCGGACAGACTGAAAAACTGTTTTTT.

The chain has TRBV25-1 and TRBJ1-4; TRBD1 is a possible D gene (5 bases). CDR3 length: 14 amino acids. V was pared by 5 bases and J by 3 bases, with 10 bases between. Germline V gene sequence: CDR1 MGHDK, CDR2 SYGVNS. Written as DNA, the CDR3 is TGTGCCAGCAGTAAGGGGCTCCCTAATGAAAAACTGTTTTTT. Encoded protein: CASSKGLPNEKLFF.

The chain recombines TRBV7-9 with TRBJ1-1; D uncertain. The CDR3 consists of 12 residues. Germline V CDR1 and CDR2: SEHNR, FQNEAQ (reference sequence). Trimming removed 5 bases at V and 3 bases at J, with 7 bases between. CDR3 protein: CASSPEYTEAFF. CDR3 nucleotides: TGTGCCAGCAGCCCCGAATACACTGAAGCTTTCTTT.

This clone was seen once. The chain carries TRBV19 and TRBJ1-5; D ambiguous. Germline V lookup: CDR1 LNHDA, CDR2 SQIVND (reference sequence). CDR3 size: 14 residues. The CDR3: CATVAGSFNQPQHF. Written as DNA, the CDR3 is TGTGCTACAGTAGCGGGTTCCTTCAATCAGCCCCAGCATTTT.

This chain connects TRBV29-1 to TRBJ2-7; D is unresolved. The V and J ends lost 3 bases and 4 bases respectively, with 13 bases between them. Germline V gene data show CDR1 as SQVTM and CDR2 as ANQGSEA. CDR3 size: 13 residues. Here the CDR3 reads CSVESSIQYEQYF. The CDR3 DNA sequence: TGCAGCGTTGAGTCCTCCATTCAATACGAGCAGTACTTC.

The rearrangement joins TRBV10-3 to TRBJ1-2; no definite D call. This CDR3 has 13 residues. CDR1 is ENHRY and CDR2 is SYGVKD in the germline V gene. Between the trimmed V and J ends, which lost 0 bases and 5 bases, there was a span of 7 bases. The CDR3 protein is CAISESTVYGYTF. CDR3 sequence (DNA): TGTGCCATCAGTGAGTCGACGGTATATGGCTACACCTTC.

This clone appeared once. V gene TRBV7-2 combines with J gene TRBJ2-1; D perhaps matches TRBD2 (6 bases). The ends were cut back, 5 bases at V and 3 bases at J, with 14 bases in the middle. This CDR3 contains 15 residues. The germline CDR1 and CDR2 sequences are SGHTA and FQGNSA. Here the CDR3 DNA reads TGTGCCAGCAGCCTTGCGGGAAACGGCTACAATGAGCAGTTCTTC. Protein product: CASSLAGNGYNEQFF.

This clone has a handful of counts. The CDR3 sequence is CASSYRQGYGYTF. For the CDR3, the DNA is TGTGCCAGCAGCTACCGACAGGGTTATGGCTACACCTTC. The chain combines TRBV7-2 with TRBJ1-2; 7 nucleotides line up with TRBD1. Unmatched junction bases numbered 4, after V lost 4 bases and J lost 5 bases. This CDR3 region has 13 residues. Germline V gene data show CDR1 as SGHTA and CDR2 as FQGNSA.

The chain couples TRBV11-3 to TRBJ2-1; 10 positions match TRBD1. This CDR3 comprises 17 residues. Germline CDR1 and CDR2: SGHNT and YENEEA. J lost 9 bases, V lost 5 bases, and 16 bases had no gene match. The chain's CDR3 is CASSTSLGTGDLSEQFF. Written as DNA, the CDR3 is TGTGCCAGCAGCACCTCGTTGGGGACAGGGGATTTAAGTGAGCAGTTCTTC.

This CDR3 reads CASSVEAARREKLFF. CDR3 bases: TGTGCCAGCAGCGTAGAGGCCGCCCGCAGGGAAAAACTGTTTTTT. This chain joins TRBV9 and TRBJ1-4, with unresolved D. Germline CDR1 SGDLS, CDR2 YYNGEE. This CDR3 is 15 amino acids long. The V gene lost 0 bases and the J gene lost 8 bases, with 14 bases spanning the gap.

The chain combines TRBV6-5 with TRBJ2-7; 11 nucleotides align to TRBD1. This CDR3 is 13 amino acids long. V lost 6 bases and J lost 6; bases outside the gene matches: 4. CDR1 MNHEY and CDR2 SVGAGI come from the germline V gene. The CDR3 region has the DNA TGTGCCAGCAGCGTTGGGACAGGGGGCGAGCAGTACTTC. It translates to CASSVGTGGEQYF.

The chain links TRBV27 to TRBJ2-1; D could derive from TRBD1 or TRBD2 (5 bases each). The CDR3 runs to 16 residues. CDR1 and CDR2 from the germline V gene are MNHEY and SMNVEV (reference sequence). The ends were cut back, 5 bases at V and 6 bases at J, with 20 bases in the middle. DNA of the CDR3: TGTGCCAGCAGTCTCACGGGGACCTATGGGGTCAATGAGCAGTTCTTC. Its translation is CASSLTGTYGVNEQFF.

V gene TRBV2 combines with J gene TRBJ1-1, with D possibly being TRBD1 (5 bases). V gave up 3 bases and J gave up 0 bases, with 11 bases separating them. CDR3 length: 15 amino acids. Germline CDR1 is SNHLY and CDR2 is FYNNEI. This CDR3 is CASSDQGLLNTEAFF. The CDR3 DNA reads TGTGCCAGCAGTGACCAGGGTCTGTTGAACACTGAAGCTTTCTTT.

This rearrangement joins TRBV10-3 to TRBJ2-5; possible D gene TRBD2, 6 bases. The CDR3 runs 13 residues. CDR1 is ENHRY, CDR2 SYGVKD, per germline. The V end was cut by 4 bases, the J end by 2 bases, with 8 bases between. This CDR3 is CAISVGGQETQYF. DNA for the CDR3: TGTGCCATCAGTGTTGGGGGGCAAGAGACCCAGTACTTC.

The chain is built from TRBV28 and TRBJ1-2; no clear D. Germline values: CDR1 MDHEN, CDR2 SYDVKM. This CDR3 has 14 amino acids. V was shortened by 6 bases and J by 0 bases, with 11 bases between the two germline ends. The CDR3 sequence is CASSANPPNYGYTF. CDR3 DNA sequence: TGTGCCAGCAGCGCTAATCCCCCTAACTATGGCTACACCTTC.

The rearrangement uses TRBV11-3 and TRBJ2-2; D assignment may be TRBD1 or TRBD2 (5 bases each). CDR1 SGHNT and CDR2 YENEEA come from the germline V gene. The CDR3 is 12 residues long. Deletions cut 5 bases from V and 6 bases from J, with 7 bases between. The CDR3 DNA reads as TGTGCCAGCAGCGGGGGACCCGGGGAGCTGTTTTTT. This translates into CASSGGPGELFF. Complete variable domain (other parts from reference TRBV11-3 and TRBJ2-2): EAGVVQSPRYKIIEKKQPVAFWCNPISGHNTLYWYLQNLGQGPELLIRYENEEAVDDSQLPKDRFSAERLKGVDSTLKIQPAELGDSAVYLCASSGGPGELFFGEGSRLTVL.